What follows are 32 T cell receptor beta chains derived from one specimen sequenced in a study of cytomegalovirus exposure and HLA in healthy donors. The PCR contained 60 Vbeta and 13 Jbeta primers. Here immunoSEQ multiplex PCR was the method, and the copy in TCRdb shows in-frame clones only, minus some. The sample has 150,000 to 200,000 clones; approximately 82% are singletons. The sample comprised PBMCs. The receptor set was obtained from a man aged 18-30 years in good health and CMV-seropositive.

J is TRBJ1-1 and V is TRBV29-1, with a weak D call TRBD1 (5 bases). Germline V gives CDR1 SQVTM, CDR2 ANQGSEA. The CDR3 spans 15 residues. Trimming stripped 5 bases from V and 7 bases from J, with 23 bases between. CDR3 amino acids: CSVSGGRLLADEAFF. The CDR3 coding sequence is TGCAGCGTTTCGGGGGGTCGATTACTTGCAGATGAAGCTTTCTTT.

The genes are TRBV10-3 and TRBJ2-1, with 14 bases matching TRBD2. Germline loops: CDR1 ENHRY, CDR2 SYGVKD. CDR3 size: 21 residues. J lost 8 bases, V lost 0 bases, and 18 bases had no gene match. The CDR3 is CAISESINPGTSGSPGDEQFF. The DNA of the CDR3 is TGTGCCATCAGTGAGTCGATAAACCCCGGGACTAGCGGGAGCCCCGGCGATGAGCAGTTCTTC.

This clone was recorded a few times. This rearrangement joins TRBV7-9 to TRBJ2-2, with TRBD2 as a possible D gene (5 bases). The germline V gene encodes CDR1 SEHNR and CDR2 FQNEAQ (reference sequence). This CDR3 is built from 15 residues. Trimming left V 5 bases short and J 7 bases short, with 17 bases between. The CDR3 region has the DNA TGTGCCAGCAGCCCCAATCCGGGAACGGTCGGGGAGCTGTTTTTT. This codes for CASSPNPGTVGELFF.

This rearrangement joins TRBV6-5 to TRBJ2-5; D perhaps matches TRBD2 (5 bases). The end of the DNA is better explained by TRBJ2-7, so the J call may be wrong. Germline loops: CDR1 MNHEY, CDR2 SVGAGI. This CDR3 has 13 amino acids. In nucleotides, the CDR3 is TGTGCCAGCAGCTCTAGCCAATGCGACGAGCAGTACTTC. Residues: CASSSSQCDEQYF.

The J gene is TRBJ1-1, the V gene TRBV30; D remains unclear. The length of the CDR3 is 13 residues. Germline V gene data show CDR1 as GTSNPN and CDR2 as SVGIG (reference sequence). V shed 0 bases and J shed 3 bases, with 8 bases lying between them. The CDR3, as DNA: TGTGCCTGGAGTGTTGGCAGGTACACTGAAGCTTTCTTT. It yields the protein CAWSVGRYTEAFF.

The rearrangement uses TRBV2 and TRBJ2-3; D unclear. CDR1 is SNHLY, CDR2 FYNNEI, per germline. Trimming took off 6 bases at V and 2 bases at J, with 15 bases between the two ends. The CDR3 consists of 15 residues. The CDR3 sequence: CASRTAEPNTDTQYF. The DNA for the CDR3 is TGTGCCAGCAGAACGGCGGAACCTAACACAGATACGCAGTATTTT.

In its sample, this clone was seen a few times. The chain employs TRBV19 and TRBJ2-5; D uncertain. This CDR3 contains 14 residues. Germline CDR1 and CDR2: LNHDA and SQIVND (reference sequence). Trimming took 5 bases from V and 5 from J, leaving 15 bases between them. CDR3 loop: CASSSKSARETQYF. In nucleotides, the CDR3 is TGTGCCAGTAGTTCGAAAAGCGCCCGGGAGACCCAGTACTTC.

Only one count was recorded for this clone. This chain links TRBV4-1 with TRBJ2-3, with TRBD2 identical over 7 bases. Germline CDR1 is MGHRA and CDR2 is YSYEKL. CDR3 length equals 14 residues. Trimming at V came to 4 bases and at J to 0 bases, leaving 1 base not matched to a gene. CDR3 bases: TGCGCCAGCAGCCGTAGCGGGAGCACAGATACGCAGTATTTT. Its translation is CASSRSGSTDTQYF.

The chain is built from TRBV5-1 and TRBJ2-7, with 10 bases aligning to TRBD1. V trimming: 4 bases; J trimming: 3 bases; junction bases outside the gene matches: 19. Germline V gene sequence: CDR1 SGHRS, CDR2 YFSETQ. CDR3 length: 19 residues. CDR3 bases: TGCGCCAGCAGCGGCCTCCGGGACAGGGGCCGGGGAACCTACTACGAGCAGTACTTC. It is translated as CASSGLRDRGRGTYYEQYF.

V is TRBV5-1 and J is TRBJ2-7; possible D gene TRBD1, 5 bases. This CDR3 has 14 amino acids. Germline-derived CDR1 and CDR2 are SGHRS and YFSETQ. Trimming shortened V by 1 base and J by 6 bases, and 14 bases separated the two germline ends. For the CDR3, the DNA is TGCGCCAGCAGCTTGAGTTTCAGGGTGCCCGAGCAGTACTTC. Protein sequence: CASSLSFRVPEQYF.

This chain joins TRBV7-3 and TRBJ2-5; a possible D gene is TRBD2 (5 bases). Trimming took 0 bases from V and 5 from J, leaving 13 bases between them. Per germline, CDR1 SGHTA and CDR2 FQGTGA. The CDR3 loop spans 15 amino acids. Here the CDR3 DNA reads TGTGCCAGCAGCTTAACGGGAGCTAATACGGAGACCCAGTACTTC. It specifies CASSLTGANTETQYF.

The chain has TRBV29-1 and TRBJ2-3; 7 bases are shared with TRBD2. The junction had 9 bases not matched to a gene; V was cut back by 4 bases and J by 5 bases. CDR3 length: 14 amino acids. Germline-derived CDR1 and CDR2 are SQVTM and ANQGSEA. The CDR3 DNA follows: TGCAGCGTTGCCCGTAGCGTAGCGGGAGATACGCAGTATTTT. This codes for CSVARSVAGDTQYF.

This chain connects TRBV7-6 to TRBJ2-2; TRBD1 agrees at 9 bases. The length of the CDR3 is 14 residues. The germline V gene has CDR1 SGHVS and CDR2 FNYEAQ. V lost 6 bases and J lost 8; bases outside the gene matches: 7. The CDR3 DNA follows: TGTGCCAGCAGACAACAGGGGGCTAGGGGGGAGCTGTTTTTT. Protein sequence: CASRQQGARGELFF.

The genes are TRBV30 and TRBJ2-2; TRBD1 is a possible D gene (5 bases). This CDR3 has 14 residues. Germline assignment: CDR1 GTSNPN and CDR2 SVGIG (reference sequence). V was shortened by 3 bases and J by 4 bases, with 12 bases between the two germline ends. CDR3 sequence: CAWRNGAGTGELFF. CDR3 nucleotide sequence: TGTGCCTGGAGGAATGGGGCTGGCACCGGGGAGCTGTTTTTT.

The gene calls are TRBV27 and TRBJ1-1; D unresolved. With 1 base removed from V and 0 bases from J, the gap between germline ends came to 6 bases. The CDR3 sequence is 14 residues long. Germline assignment: CDR1 MNHEY and CDR2 SMNVEV (reference sequence). CDR3 DNA: TGTGCCAGCAGTTTATTAGCGGTGAACACTGAAGCTTTCTTT. Protein product: CASSLLAVNTEAFF.

The CDR3 reads CASGQSGSPGEQFF. DNA for the CDR3: TGTGCTAGTGGCCAGAGCGGGAGCCCGGGTGAGCAGTTCTTC. The chain uses TRBV12-5 and TRBJ2-1; 8 bases line up with TRBD2. CDR1 and CDR2 from the germline V gene are LGHNT and FRNRAP. After removal of 6 bases from V and 9 bases from J, the junction contained 10 bases not matched to a gene. This CDR3 has 14 amino acids. Full variable domain (rest looked up from reference TRBV12-5 and TRBJ2-1): DARVTQTPRHKVTEMGQEVTMRCQPILGHNTVFWYRQTMMQGLELLAYFRNRAPLDDSGMPKDRFSAEMPDATLATLKIQPSEPRDSAVYFCASGQSGSPGEQFFGPGTRLTVL.

This rearrangement joins TRBV7-3 to TRBJ2-1; 10 bases fit TRBD1. CDR1 and CDR2 (germline): SGHTA, FQGTGA. This CDR3 is built from 14 residues. Losses at the gene ends were 1 base for V and 7 bases for J; bases not matched to a gene: 1. In DNA form, the CDR3 reads TGTGCCAGCAGCTTAAGACAGGGGGCAAATGAGCAGTTCTTC. Its protein is CASSLRQGANEQFF. The full variable domain, its missing parts supplied by reference TRBV7-3 and TRBJ2-1, is GAGVSQTPSNKVTEKGKYVELRCDPISGHTALYWYRQSLGQGPEFLIYFQGTGAADDSGLPNDRFFAVRPEGSVSTLKIQRTERGDSAVYLCASSLRQGANEQFFGPGTRLTVL.

The count of this clone is one. The CDR3 bases are TGTGCCAGCAGCTCCCCGGGAGCTAATGAAAAACTGTTTTTT. Encoded protein: CASSSPGANEKLFF. V is TRBV13 and J is TRBJ1-4; D gene unclear. Per the germline V gene, CDR1 is PRHDT and CDR2 is FYEKMQ (reference sequence). V was pared by 4 bases and J by 3 bases, with 9 bases between. CDR3 length: 14 amino acids.

This chain uses TRBV6-5 with TRBJ2-5; 12 bases line up with TRBD2. The junction had 7 bases not matched to a gene; V was cut back by 7 bases and J by 4 bases. The germline V gene has CDR1 MNHEY and CDR2 SVGAGI. The CDR3 sequence is 15 residues long. The CDR3 DNA reads as TGTGCCAGCAAACCACTAGCGGGAGGCGGAGAGACCCAGTACTTC. Its translation: CASKPLAGGGETQYF.

This rearrangement joins TRBV5-1 to TRBJ1-1; 10 nucleotides agree with TRBD1. The J segment lost 5 bases and the V segment lost 3 bases, leaving 10 bases of the junction unmatched. CDR1 and CDR2 (germline): SGHRS, YFSETQ. The CDR3 runs to 16 residues. The CDR3 bases are TGCGCCAGCAGCTCCGGGACAGGGGTACCGGGAACTGAAGCTTTCTTT. Protein product: CASSSGTGVPGTEAFF.

The chain recombines TRBV19 with TRBJ2-2; perhaps TRBD2 as D (6 bases). V dropped 8 bases and J dropped 0 bases, with 13 bases sitting between them. The germline V gene has CDR1 LNHDA and CDR2 SQIVND (reference sequence). This CDR3 region has 15 residues. The CDR3 protein is CASSYGGSNTGELFF. CDR3 in DNA: TGTGCCAGTTCCTATGGGGGGTCGAACACCGGGGAGCTGTTTTTT. The full variable domain, its missing parts supplied by reference TRBV19 and TRBJ2-2, is DGGITQSPKYLFRKEGQNVTLSCEQNLNHDAMYWYRQDPGQGLRLIYYSQIVNDFQKGDIAEGYSVSREKKESFPLTVTSAQKNPTAFYLCASSYGGSNTGELFFGEGSRLTVL.

CDR3 DNA sequence: TGTGCCAGCAGCTCCCGACTAGCGGGAACGACAGATACGCAGTATTTT. It specifies CASSSRLAGTTDTQYF. The chain is built from TRBV7-6 and TRBJ2-3, with 11 nucleotides matching TRBD2. Germline V gene sequence: CDR1 SGHVS, CDR2 FNYEAQ. This CDR3 region has 16 residues. The ends lost 4 bases at V and 3 bases at J; junction bases unmatched: 6.

This rearrangement joins TRBV29-1 to TRBJ2-5, with 8 nucleotides matching TRBD1. V gave up 6 bases and J gave up 2 bases; unmatched junction bases: 2. The germline V gene has CDR1 SQVTM and CDR2 ANQGSEA. The CDR3 has 12 amino acids. The CDR3 loop is CSVGDRQETQYF. CDR3 sequence (DNA): TGCAGCGTGGGGGACAGGCAAGAGACCCAGTACTTC.

This sequence joins TRBV19 and TRBJ2-2, with TRBD1 identical over 10 bases. This CDR3 is built from 15 residues. Germline CDR1 reads LNHDA; CDR2 reads SQIVND (reference sequence). The trim removed 7 bases at V and 6 bases at J, leaving 8 bases unmatched. Here the CDR3 reads CASTPDRGMSGELFF. CDR3 in DNA: TGTGCCAGTACCCCGGACAGGGGGATGTCCGGGGAGCTGTTTTTT.

J is TRBJ1-1 and V is TRBV29-1; D is unresolved. The CDR3 covers 15 residues. Germline V gene sequence: CDR1 SQVTM, CDR2 ANQGSEA. Trimming pared 3 bases from V and 4 bases from J, leaving 18 bases between. The CDR3 sequence: CSVEFRLRIVTEAFF. Here the CDR3 DNA reads TGCAGCGTTGAGTTCCGGTTGCGTATTGTCACTGAAGCTTTCTTT. Complete variable domain (other parts from reference TRBV29-1 and TRBJ1-1): SAVISQKPSRDICQRGTSLTIQCQVDSQVTMMFWYRQQPGQSLTLIATANQGSEATYESGFVIDKFPISRPNLTFSTLTVSNMSPEDSSIYLCSVEFRLRIVTEAFFGQGTRLTVV.

The genes are TRBV4-1 and TRBJ1-1; D unresolved. With 2 bases removed from V and 1 base from J, the gap between germline ends came to 11 bases. Germline loops: CDR1 MGHRA, CDR2 YSYEKL. The CDR3 totals 15 residues. The CDR3 DNA reads TGCGCCAGCAGCCAACTCCGGGGAGGGAACACTGAAGCTTTCTTT. Residues: CASSQLRGGNTEAFF.

The V call is TRBV27, the J call TRBJ2-3, with TRBD1 matching over 7 bases. Trimming at V came to 4 bases and at J to 0 bases, leaving 13 bases not matched to a gene. The germline V gene encodes CDR1 MNHEY and CDR2 SMNVEV (reference sequence). The CDR3 totals 18 residues. In DNA form, the CDR3 reads TGTGCCAGCAGTTGGCGGTGGACAGGCCCAGTTAGCACAGATACGCAGTATTTT. Protein: CASSWRWTGPVSTDTQYF.

The chain couples TRBV30 to TRBJ1-5, with 7 bases fitting TRBD1. CDR1 and CDR2 (germline): GTSNPN, SVGIG (reference sequence). Trimming removed 1 base from V and 6 bases from J; junction bases left unmatched: 6. This CDR3 contains 14 residues. DNA of the CDR3: TGTGCCTGGAGTGCAGTGGGACAGATTCAGCCCCAGCATTTT. It encodes CAWSAVGQIQPQHF. Drawing the rest from reference TRBV30 and TRBJ1-5, the complete variable domain is SQTIHQWPATLVQPVGSPLSLECTVEGTSNPNLYWYRQAAGRGLQLLFYSVGIGQISSEVPQNLSASRPQDRQFILSSKKLLLSDSGFYLCAWSAVGQIQPQHFGDGTRLSIL.

The chain combines TRBV28 with TRBJ2-7; 7 positions match TRBD1. J was trimmed by 2 bases and V by 4 bases; bases with no gene match: 5. From germline, CDR1 is MDHEN and CDR2 SYDVKM. The CDR3 has 14 residues. The CDR3 loop is CASSSLTGTYEQYF. The CDR3 DNA follows: TGTGCCAGCAGTTCATTGACAGGGACCTACGAGCAGTACTTC. Supplemented by reference TRBV28 and TRBJ2-7, the full variable domain reads DVKVTQSSRYLVKRTGEKVFLECVQDMDHENMFWYRQDPGLGLRLIYFSYDVKMKEKGDIPEGYSVSREKKERFSLILESASTNQTSMYLCASSSLTGTYEQYFGPGTRLTVT.

CDR3 residues: CASSELDRLLRGQYF. DNA for the CDR3: TGTGCCAGCAGTGAACTGGACAGGCTCCTACGAGGGCAGTACTTC. The genes are TRBV6-1 and TRBJ2-7, with 7 bases aligning to TRBD1. CDR1 is MNHNS, CDR2 SASEGT, per germline. V was pared by 2 bases and J by 9 bases, with 13 bases of the junction left unmatched. This CDR3 has 15 residues.

This chain links TRBV5-4 with TRBJ1-2; perhaps TRBD1 as D (6 bases). CDR3 size: 13 residues. CDR1 and CDR2 from the germline V gene are SGHNT and YYREEE (reference sequence). Trimming stripped 3 bases from V and 5 bases from J, with 11 bases between. CDR3 DNA: TGTGCCAGCAGCTCCGACAGGCGATATGGCTACACCTTC. It encodes CASSSDRRYGYTF.

This clone was detected only a few times. The gene calls are TRBV5-4 and TRBJ1-1, with 7 bases matching TRBD1. Germline V lookup: CDR1 SGHNT, CDR2 YYREEE (reference sequence). The CDR3 is made up of 15 amino acids. Trimming removed 2 bases from V and 0 bases from J; junction bases left unmatched: 4. The CDR3 DNA sequence: TGTGCCAGCAGCTTCATGGACAGGATGAACACTGAAGCTTTCTTT. Translated, it gives CASSFMDRMNTEAFF.